The present entry profiles one T cell receptor beta chain with its context. What it binds is not known. These data are taken from a study of CD8 T cells in ankylosing spondylitis. The study, taken as a whole, reports: Reportedly, significant enrichment of disease-linked clones occurred in matched ankylosing spondylitis synovial fluid. Characteristic of ankylosing spondylitis blood, it appeared, was a TCR beta motif comprising about eight highly homologous variants. CD8+ disease-linked clones were present at relatively low frequencies in blood.

Germline values: CDR1 SGHDT, CDR2 YYEEEE. This CDR3 is built from 13 residues. V lost 1 base, J lost 2 bases, and 7 bases lay in between. Quantitative barcoded 5'-RACE was used to prepare TCR beta libraries. MiXCR was run by TCRdb on the 5' RACE reads, yielding one entry per CDR3 protein. The sample consists of a few hundred thousand distinct CDR3 sequences, around 21% of them appearing once. The sequenced material came from blood, either unsorted or a sorted T cell fraction (not recorded which). The sequence was collected from a female donor with ankylosing spondylitis or in good health (not recorded which). The rearrangement joins TRBV5-6 to TRBJ2-7; D not resolved. The CDR3 loop is CASSLTATYEQYF. The CDR3, as DNA: TGTGCCAGCAGCTTGACCGCAACCTACGAGCAGTACTTC.